A selection of T cell receptor beta chains follows, all from one sample in a study of shared clonotypes between healthy human individuals. Assay used: immunoSEQ multiplex PCR; TCRdb lists only in-frame clones, some missing. The data contain about 510,000 clones, 75% to 85% of them singletons. The specimen sequenced was PBMCs. The receptors shown here come from a woman aged 40 to 49 in good health. Some clones in this sample may be carry-over from other donors' samples. Each CDR3 is given with its conserved first and last residue. A D gene is named only where the DNA matches it firmly. Clone size is not always given. Where it is, it says once, few, many or a class for expanded clones.

j_call clone_size v_call d_call cdr3_aa cdr3_nt
TRBJ2-7 - TRBV28 TRBD1 CASSLTGGGSYEQYF TGTGCCAGCAGTCTGACAGGGGGGGGCTCCTACGAGCAGTACTTC
TRBJ2-3 - TRBV9 TRBD2 CASSEGLAGAIHTQYF TGTGCCAGCAGCGAGGGACTAGCGGGAGCAATCCATACGCAGTATTTT
TRBJ1-2 - TRBV27 TRBD1 CASSLGQGNGYTF TGTGCCAGCAGTTTAGGACAGGGTAATGGCTACACCTTC
TRBJ2-2 many TRBV28 TRBD2 CASSRTSGSFGELFF TGTGCCAGCAGCCGGACTAGCGGGAGCTTCGGGGAGCTGTTTTTT
TRBJ2-3 once TRBV9 - CASSVASAATSTDTQYF TGTGCCAGCAGCGTAGCTTCTGCGGCCACTAGCACAGATACGCAGTATTTT
TRBJ2-1 - TRBV2 TRBD1 CASSGQGAGLNEQFF TGTGCCAGCAGTGGACAGGGGGCCGGCCTCAATGAGCAGTTCTTC
TRBJ2-6 - TRBV15 - CATSSPDRPGANVLTF TGTGCCACCAGCAGTCCCGACAGGCCTGGGGCCAACGTCCTGACTTTC
TRBJ1-2 few TRBV7-8 - CASTPWTRRNYGYTF TGTGCCAGCACCCCATGGACCAGAAGAAACTATGGCTACACCTTC
TRBJ2-1 - TRBV19 - CASSTHKGAPYNEQFF TGTGCCAGTAGTACCCATAAGGGAGCCCCCTACAATGAGCAGTTCTTC
TRBJ1-2 many TRBV28 - CASSKLWTDHNYGYTF TGTGCCAGCAGCAAACTCTGGACAGACCATAACTATGGCTACACCTTC
TRBJ2-5 - TRBV4-2 - CASSQDGTPQETQYF TGTGCCAGCAGCCAAGACGGGACCCCTCAAGAGACCCAGTACTTC
TRBJ2-1 - TRBV27 - CASRSEARPSLDEQFF TGTGCCAGCAGATCGGAGGCTAGGCCTTCTCTCGATGAGCAGTTCTTC
TRBJ2-3 - TRBV30 - CAWSMWGRDADTQYF TGTGCCTGGAGTATGTGGGGGAGAGATGCAGATACGCAGTATTTT
TRBJ2-3 - TRBV6-4 TRBD1 CASSAGTGSTDTQYF TGTGCCAGCAGTGCCGGGACAGGCTCCACAGATACGCAGTATTTT
TRBJ1-1 many TRBV7-9 TRBD1 CASSKGGAYTEAFF TGTGCCAGCAGCAAAGGGGGCGCATACACTGAAGCTTTCTTT
TRBJ1-4 - TRBV28 - CASSLPGENEKLFF TGTGCCAGCAGTTTGCCTGGAGAGAATGAAAAACTGTTTTTT
TRBJ2-7 - TRBV6-1 TRBD1 CASSYDRAVYEQYF TGTGCCAGCAGTTATGACAGGGCGGTCTACGAGCAGTACTTC
TRBJ1-4 - TRBV28 TRBD1 CASSWDRAGEKLFF TGTGCCAGCAGTTGGGACAGGGCGGGTGAAAAACTGTTTTTT
TRBJ2-2 once TRBV7-9 - CASSVGGPGELFF TGTGCCAGCAGCGTAGGGGGGCCCGGGGAGCTGTTTTTT
TRBJ2-1 - TRBV5-6 TRBD2 CASSPSPGLAVQEQFF TGTGCCAGCAGCCCCTCCCCGGGACTAGCGGTTCAGGAGCAGTTCTTC
TRBJ1-5 few TRBV6-5 TRBD1 CASKRDRFLNQPQHF TGTGCCAGCAAGCGGGACAGATTTTTAAATCAGCCCCAGCATTTT
TRBJ2-5 - TRBV19 TRBD2 CASRMERELEETQYF TGTGCCAGTAGGATGGAGCGGGAACTTGAAGAGACCCAGTACTTC
TRBJ2-1 - TRBV6-5 - CASSYSIYNEQFF TGTGCCAGCAGCTACTCGATCTACAATGAGCAGTTCTTC
TRBJ1-4 - TRBV28 TRBD1 CASSLRVTGGEKLFF TGTGCCAGCAGTTTAAGGGTGACAGGGGGTGAAAAACTGTTTTTT
TRBJ2-5 - TRBV5-1 TRBD1 CASSGGQGAETQYF TGCGCCAGCAGCGGGGGACAGGGCGCAGAGACCCAGTACTTC
TRBJ1-5 - TRBV6-1 TRBD1 CASRPTGGQPQHF TGTGCCAGCAGACCTACAGGGGGTCAGCCCCAGCATTTT
TRBJ2-7 - TRBV7-2 TRBD2 CASSLGLAGLYEQYF TGTGCCAGCAGCTTAGGGCTAGCGGGACTCTACGAGCAGTACTTC
TRBJ2-3 few TRBV9 TRBD2 CASTPPGLEGTDTQYF TGTGCCAGCACGCCGCCGGGACTAGAGGGCACAGATACGCAGTATTTT